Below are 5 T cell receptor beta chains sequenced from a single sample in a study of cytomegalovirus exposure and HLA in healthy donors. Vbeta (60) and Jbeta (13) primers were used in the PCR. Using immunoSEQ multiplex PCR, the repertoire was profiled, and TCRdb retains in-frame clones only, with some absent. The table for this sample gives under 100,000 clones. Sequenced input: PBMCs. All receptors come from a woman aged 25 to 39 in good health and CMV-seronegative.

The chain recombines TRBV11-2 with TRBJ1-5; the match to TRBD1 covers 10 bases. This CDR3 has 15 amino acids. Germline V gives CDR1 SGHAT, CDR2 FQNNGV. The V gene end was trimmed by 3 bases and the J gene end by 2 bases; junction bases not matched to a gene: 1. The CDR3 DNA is TGTGCCAGCAGCTTTGACAGGGGGCGCAATCAGCCCCAGCATTTT. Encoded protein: CASSFDRGRNQPQHF.

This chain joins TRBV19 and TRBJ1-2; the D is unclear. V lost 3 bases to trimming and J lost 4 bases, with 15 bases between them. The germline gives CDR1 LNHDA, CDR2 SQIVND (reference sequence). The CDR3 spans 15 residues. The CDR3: CASSISRREGYGYTF. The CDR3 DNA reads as TGTGCCAGTAGTATTAGTAGGAGGGAAGGCTATGGCTACACCTTC.

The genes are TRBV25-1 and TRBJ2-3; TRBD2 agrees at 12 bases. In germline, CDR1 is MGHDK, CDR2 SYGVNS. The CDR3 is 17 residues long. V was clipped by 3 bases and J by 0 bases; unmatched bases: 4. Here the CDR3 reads CASSEGGTSGSTDTQYF. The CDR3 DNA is TGTGCCAGCAGTGAGGGAGGGACTAGCGGGAGCACAGATACGCAGTATTTT. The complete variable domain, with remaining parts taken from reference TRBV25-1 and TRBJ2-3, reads EADIYQTPRYLVIGTGKKITLECSQTMGHDKMYWYQQDPGMELHLIHYSYGVNSTEKGDLSSESTVSRIRTEHFPLTLESARPSHTSQYLCASSEGGTSGSTDTQYFGPGTRLTVL.

CDR3 coding DNA: TGTGCCAGCAGCTCGCAGACAGGGGCTAGCTATGGCTACACCTTC. Amino acid sequence: CASSSQTGASYGYTF. This rearrangement joins TRBV7-6 to TRBJ1-2; 8 positions match TRBD1. The CDR3 spans 15 residues. Germline V lookup: CDR1 SGHVS, CDR2 FNYEAQ. The trim removed 4 bases at V and 4 bases at J, leaving 8 bases unmatched. The full variable domain, completed using reference TRBV7-6 and TRBJ1-2, is GAGVSQSPRYKVTKRGQDVALRCDPISGHVSLYWYRQALGQGPEFLTYFNYEAQQDKSGLPNDRFSAERPEGSISTLTIQRTEQRDSAMYRCASSSQTGASYGYTFGSGTRLTVV.

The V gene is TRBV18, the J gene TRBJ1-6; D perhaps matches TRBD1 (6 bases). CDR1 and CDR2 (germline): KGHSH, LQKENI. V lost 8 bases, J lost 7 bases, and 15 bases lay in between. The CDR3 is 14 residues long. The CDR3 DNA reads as TGTGCCAGCCGGAAACAGGGCCAAAATTCACCCCTCCACTTT. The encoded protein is CASRKQGQNSPLHF.